This T cell receptor beta chain was sequenced in a study of PD-1 blockade in classical Hodgkin lymphoma. Overall study results and limits: Relapsed/refractory patients reportedly had the lowest baseline TCR diversity, below newly diagnosed patients, who were below healthy donors.

Each and every patient relapsed after autologous stem cell transplantation, and patients got differing brentuximab vedotin exposure. Of note for this clone: Its antigen is currently unknown.

Measured with immunoSEQ multiplex PCR; TCRdb has only the in-frame clones, and not every one. The sample has some 65,000 clones, 71% seen once. Sequenced material: peripheral blood mononuclear cells (PBMCs), taken before the second cycle of nivolumab. This sequence originates from a human donor with classical Hodgkin lymphoma.

In nucleotides, the CDR3 is TGTGCCAGCACGTTTGGGTTCGGGGAGGACGAGCAGTACTTC. Its translation is CASTFGFGEDEQYF. J is TRBJ2-7 and V is TRBV7-8; perhaps TRBD2 as D (6 bases). This CDR3 has 14 residues. V shed 7 bases and J shed 5 bases, with 18 bases lying between them. CDR1 and CDR2 (germline): SGHVS, FQNEAQ.